The clone carrying this T cell receptor beta chain was observed at least ten times. TCR beta CDR3 amplification used RNA transcripts. Second-round multiplex PCR came after first-round RT-PCR with HTBI primers. TCRdb reanalysed the multiplex PCR reads using MiXCR and keeps one entry per CDR3 protein. This sample yields over 150,000 distinct CDR3 sequences, of which 30% to 45% are seen a single time; around 5.5% belongs to the top ten. This entry belongs to a study of Graves' ophthalmopathy and Graves' hyperthyroidism. Looked up from germline, CDR1 is SGHRS and CDR2 is YFSETQ. This CDR3 region has 15 residues. V was cut by 3 bases and J by 6 bases, with 18 bases left in between.

J is TRBJ1-2 and V is TRBV5-1; TRBD1 might be the D (5 bases). Sequenced material: peripheral blood. The clonotype comes from a woman aged 40 to 50 with Graves' ophthalmopathy. CDR3 coding DNA: TGCGCCAGCAGCTACCGGGACGCTGCCCGGGATGGCTACACCTTC. Protein sequence: CASSYRDAARDGYTF.